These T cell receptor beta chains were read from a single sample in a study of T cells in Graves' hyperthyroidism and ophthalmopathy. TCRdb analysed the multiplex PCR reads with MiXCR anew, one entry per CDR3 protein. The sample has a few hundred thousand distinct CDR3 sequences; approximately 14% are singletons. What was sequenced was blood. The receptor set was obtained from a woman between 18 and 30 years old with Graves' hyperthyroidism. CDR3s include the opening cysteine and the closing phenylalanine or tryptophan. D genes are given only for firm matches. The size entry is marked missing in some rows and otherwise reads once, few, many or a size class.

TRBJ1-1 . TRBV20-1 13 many CSAPRGFDTEAFF TGCAGTGCTCCAAGGGGGTTCGACACTGAAGCTTTCTTT
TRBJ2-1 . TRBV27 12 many CASSVRANEQFF TGTGCCAGCAGTGTAAGAGCGAATGAGCAGTTCTTC
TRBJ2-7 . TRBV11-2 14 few CASSLVSWASEQYF TGTGCCAGCAGCTTAGTTTCTTGGGCGTCCGAGCAGTACTTC
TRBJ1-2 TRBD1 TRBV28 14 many CASSFGGQNSRYTF TGTGCCAGCAGTTTTGGGGGACAGAACAGTCGCTACACCTTC
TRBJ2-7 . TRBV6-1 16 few CASSGLIRGADYEQYF TGTGCCAGCTCTGGCCTCATACGGGGCGCGGACTACGAGCAGTACTTC
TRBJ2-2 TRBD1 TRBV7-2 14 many CASSLGGQAGELFF TGTGCCAGCAGCTTGGGCGGACAGGCCGGGGAGCTGTTTTTT
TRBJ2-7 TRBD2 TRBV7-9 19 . CASGLVLAGGSGVLDEQYF TGTGCCAGCGGCTTAGTTCTAGCGGGAGGCTCCGGAGTTTTGGACGAGCAGTACTTC
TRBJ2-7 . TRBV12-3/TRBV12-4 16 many CASSLGWGLPPSEQYF TGTGCCAGCAGTTTAGGATGGGGGCTACCGCCCTCCGAGCAGTACTTC
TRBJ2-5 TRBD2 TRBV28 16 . CASSPEGGGRAETQYF TGTGCCAGCAGTCCAGAGGGGGGCGGGAGGGCGGAGACCCAGTACTTC
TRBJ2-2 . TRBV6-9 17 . CASSYSDPTGDTGELFF TGTGCCAGCAGTTACTCGGATCCGACGGGAGACACCGGGGAGCTGTTTTTT
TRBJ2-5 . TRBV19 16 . CASSRTSLRTGSTQYF TGTGCCAGTAGTAGGACAAGTTTGCGGACCGGTTCGACCCAGTACTTC
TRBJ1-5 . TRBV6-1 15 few CASSEVGQSNQPQHF TGTGCCAGCAGTGAAGTTGGACAGAGCAATCAGCCCCAGCATTTT
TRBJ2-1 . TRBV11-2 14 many CASSSSGGRYKQFF TGTGCCAGCAGCTCAAGTGGGGGGCGTTATAAGCAGTTCTTC
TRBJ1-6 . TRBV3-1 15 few CASSPSGRFNSPLHF TGTGCCAGCAGCCCCTCGGGACGGTTTAATTCACCCCTCCACTTT
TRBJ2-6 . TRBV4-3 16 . CASSQDFTSGANVLTF TGCGCCAGCAGCCAAGATTTTACGTCTGGGGCCAACGTCCTGACTTTC
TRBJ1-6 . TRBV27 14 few CASSLPGSGSPLHF TGTGCCAGCAGTTTACCGGGATCCGGATCACCCCTCCACTTT
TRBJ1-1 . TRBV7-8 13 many CASRHHGNTEAFF TGTGCCAGCAGACACCACGGGAACACTGAAGCTTTCTTT
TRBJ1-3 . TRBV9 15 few CASSVGLGSGNTIYF TGTGCCAGCAGCGTAGGTTTAGGGTCTGGAAACACCATATATTTT
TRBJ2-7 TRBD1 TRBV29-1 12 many CSARTGVNEQYF TGCAGCGCTCGGACAGGGGTCAACGAGCAGTACTTC
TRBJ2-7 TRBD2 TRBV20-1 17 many CSARPPAGTSDPYEQYF TGCAGTGCTAGACCCCCCGCCGGGACTAGCGACCCCTACGAGCAGTACTTC
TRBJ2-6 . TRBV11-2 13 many CASTLAGANVLTF TGTGCCAGCACCTTAGCTGGGGCCAACGTCCTGACTTTC
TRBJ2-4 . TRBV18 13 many CASSPADENIQYF TGTGCCAGCTCACCAGCTGACGAAAACATTCAGTACTTC
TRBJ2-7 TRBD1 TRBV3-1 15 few CASSHSPGQGVEQYF TGTGCCAGCAGCCATTCTCCGGGACAGGGGGTCGAGCAGTACTTC
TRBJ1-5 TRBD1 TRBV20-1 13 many CSAKGQADQPQHF TGCAGTGCCAAAGGACAGGCGGATCAGCCCCAGCATTTT
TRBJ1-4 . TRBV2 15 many CASSEPGPSNEKLFF TGTGCCAGCAGTGAACCGGGCCCCTCTAATGAAAAACTGTTTTTT
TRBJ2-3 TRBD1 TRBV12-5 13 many CRRQGRDTDTQYF TGTCGTCGACAGGGGCGAGACACAGATACGCAGTATTTT
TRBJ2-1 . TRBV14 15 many CASSQVGGGVDEQFF TGTGCCAGCAGCCAAGTTGGGGGAGGTGTAGATGAGCAGTTCTTC
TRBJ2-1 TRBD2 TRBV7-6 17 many CASSRNPGTSGNNEQFF TGTGCCAGCAGCCGTAATCCCGGGACTAGCGGGAACAATGAGCAGTTCTTC
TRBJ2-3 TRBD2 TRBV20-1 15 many CSARSLAGTSDTQYF TGCAGTGCTAGGTCCCTAGCGGGGACTTCGGATACGCAGTATTTT
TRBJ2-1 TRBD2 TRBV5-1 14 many CASSLGPSGNEQFF TGCGCCAGCAGCTTGGGTCCTAGCGGGAATGAGCAGTTCTTC
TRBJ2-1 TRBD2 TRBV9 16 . CASSVVPLADLNEQFF TGTGCCAGCAGCGTTGTCCCGCTAGCGGATCTTAATGAGCAGTTCTTC
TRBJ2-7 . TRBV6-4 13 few CASSDLPTPEQYF TGTGCCAGCAGTGACCTGCCTACCCCAGAGCAGTACTTC
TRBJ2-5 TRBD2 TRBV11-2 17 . CASSPGLAGSDQETQYF TGTGCCAGCAGCCCAGGACTAGCGGGGTCCGACCAAGAGACCCAGTACTTC
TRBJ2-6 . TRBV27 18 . CASSLSHPTGFGANVLTF TGTGCCAGCAGTTTATCCCACCCAACAGGGTTCGGGGCCAACGTCCTGACTTTC
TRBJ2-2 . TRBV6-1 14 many CASRPIANTGELFF TGTGCCAGCAGGCCCATCGCGAACACCGGGGAGCTGTTTTTT
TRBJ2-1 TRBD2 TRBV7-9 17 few CASSLVRLAGIDNEQFF TGTGCCAGCAGCTTAGTGAGACTAGCGGGAATCGATAATGAGCAGTTCTTC
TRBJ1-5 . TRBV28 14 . CASSMTVSNQPQHF TGTGCCAGCAGTATGACAGTTAGCAATCAGCCCCAGCATTTT
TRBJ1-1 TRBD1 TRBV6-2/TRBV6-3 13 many CASTLRGGAEAFF TGTGCCAGCACCCTAAGAGGGGGCGCTGAAGCTTTCTTT
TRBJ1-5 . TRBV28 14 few CASGDRPAEQPQHF TGTGCCAGCGGGGATAGACCCGCCGAACAGCCCCAGCATTTT